Presented here are 19 T cell receptor beta chains from one specimen sequenced in a study of T cell repertoires in cytomegalovirus infection (dated by TCRdb to the late 2010s). Sequenced on an Illumina HiSeq 1500. Through fastp at Q25 and MiXCR, TCRdb rebuilt clones from the public reads, retaining in-frame beta chains. Every CDR3 protein is listed once, alongside the most common genes and DNA of its rows. The sample table lists fewer than 550,000 distinct CDR3 sequences, less than 30% of them with a count of one. In total, the top ten clones hold about 13% of the sample. Input material: PBMCs. The receptors derive from a human donor in good health (CMV status not recorded). Some clones in this sample may be carry-over from other donors' samples.

This clonotype was recorded at least ten times. The genes are TRBV7-2 and TRBJ2-1, with D perhaps matching TRBD2 (6 bases). CDR1 is SGHTA and CDR2 is FQGNSA in the germline V gene. Trimming removed 5 bases from V and 10 bases from J, with 18 bases in between. CDR3 length equals 14 residues. The CDR3: CASSPSLAESEQFF. CDR3 nucleotide sequence: TGTGCCAGCAGCCCCTCTTTAGCGGAGTCCGAGCAGTTCTTC.

This clonotype was observed many times. The chain joins TRBV12-3 or TRBV12-4 to TRBJ2-1, with TRBD2 identical over 15 bases. The CDR3 spans 16 residues. V was clipped by 3 bases and J by 7 bases; unmatched bases: 4. CDR3 amino acids: CASSFWTSGRGNEQFF. The DNA of the CDR3 is TGTGCCAGCAGTTTTTGGACTAGCGGGAGGGGAAATGAGCAGTTCTTC.

J is TRBJ2-7 and V is TRBV6-2 or TRBV6-3, with TRBD2 matching 8 bases. The CDR3 is 16 residues long. Losses at the gene ends were 6 bases for V and 3 bases for J; bases not matched to a gene: 13. Per germline, CDR1 MNHEY and CDR2 SVGEGT. CDR3 sequence (DNA): TGTGCCAGCAGCCCTCCGGAAGGACTAGCTAACTACGAGCAGTACTTC. This codes for CASSPPEGLANYEQYF.

Details on this clonotype: Just one base apart from a much larger clone, this may be a read error. The rearrangement uses TRBV7-2 and TRBJ2-1; D possibly corresponds to TRBD2 (5 bases). V was clipped by 5 bases and J by 1 base, with 9 bases between them. The CDR3 has 14 amino acids. The V gene's germline CDR1 is SGHTA and CDR2 FQGNSA. This CDR3 is CASSLSASYNEQFF. For the CDR3, the DNA is TGTGCCAGCAGCCTTAGCGCGTCCTACAATGAGCAGTTCTTC.

A remark on this clonotype: The junction and the germline gene differ at one end; a read error may be behind it. The rearrangement uses TRBV7-6 and TRBJ2-3, with TRBD2 identical over 8 bases. CDR1 and CDR2 from the germline V gene are SGHVS and FNYEAQ. CDR3 length: 18 residues. DNA of the CDR3: TGTGCTAGCAGCCCCACTAGCGGAATAAATATTCCCACAGATACGCAGTATTTT. Its protein is CASSPTSGINIPTDTQYF.

The count of this clonotype is one. The chain has TRBV3-1 and TRBJ2-1, with 13 bases that match TRBD2. With V trimmed by 4 bases and J by 4 bases, 10 bases remained unmatched. CDR1 is LGHDT, CDR2 YNNKEL, per germline (reference sequence). CDR3 length: 18 amino acids. The CDR3: CASSPPGLAGYPYNEQFF. CDR3 in DNA: TGTGCCAGCAGCCCTCCGGGACTAGCGGGATACCCATACAATGAGCAGTTCTTC.

There are a few counts of this clonotype. The rearrangement links TRBV12-3 or TRBV12-4 to TRBJ1-6; D uncertain. This CDR3 region has 15 residues. The V end lost 0 bases, the J end lost 7 bases, and 10 bases lay between the germline ends. For the CDR3, the DNA is TGTGCCAGCAGTTTAGCAGGAGACACGAATTCACCCCTCCACTTT. This translates into CASSLAGDTNSPLHF.

The sample holds many counts of this clonotype. The chain has TRBV7-3 and TRBJ2-3; D possibly uses TRBD1 or TRBD2 (6 bases each). The CDR3 consists of 15 residues. The germline V gene encodes CDR1 SGHTA and CDR2 FQGTGA. Trimming removed 5 bases from V and 0 bases from J, with 12 bases in between. The CDR3 DNA is TGTGCCAGCAGCAGAACAGGGACTAGCACAGATACGCAGTATTTT. As protein: CASSRTGTSTDTQYF.

This clonotype was observed a handful of times. The rearrangement joins TRBV10-3 to TRBJ2-7, with D perhaps TRBD1 or TRBD2 (5 bases each). V was cut by 10 bases and J by 0 bases, with 16 bases left in between. The V gene's germline CDR1 is ENHRY and CDR2 SYGVKD. The CDR3 totals 14 residues. The CDR3 is CATGETGGSYEQYF. CDR3 DNA sequence: TGTGCCACTGGGGAGACTGGGGGCTCCTACGAGCAGTACTTC.

This clonotype was seen ten or more times. The CDR3 reads CAIRLAGDENEQFF. In DNA form, the CDR3 reads TGTGCCATTAGACTAGCGGGAGATGAGAATGAGCAGTTCTTC. The chain combines TRBV12-3 or TRBV12-4 with TRBJ2-1, with TRBD2 identical over 12 bases. The V segment lost 10 bases and the J segment 7 bases; nucleotides outside the gene matches: 8. The CDR3 has 14 residues.

This clonotype was found a few times. CDR3 loop: CASSFLTGANEQFF. CDR3 bases: TGTGCCAGCAGTTTTCTAACGGGAGCCAATGAGCAGTTCTTC. This chain links TRBV12-3 or TRBV12-4 with TRBJ2-1; possibly TRBD2 for D (6 bases). The CDR3 covers 14 residues. V shed 3 bases and J shed 6 bases, with 12 bases lying between them.

This clonotype showed up many times. The rearrangement links TRBV7-9 to TRBJ2-5; tentatively, D is TRBD2 (6 bases). The CDR3 length is 14 residues. Trimming took off 5 bases at V and 2 bases at J, with 12 bases between the two ends. Germline V gene lookup returns CDR1 SEHNR and CDR2 FQNEAQ (reference sequence). DNA of the CDR3: TGTGCCAGCAGCCCACGGGACTCACAAGAGACCCAGTACTTC. It is translated as CASSPRDSQETQYF.

This clonotype turned up a few times. The V gene is TRBV10-3, the J gene TRBJ2-1, with 8 bases matching TRBD2. V shed 11 bases, J shed 9 bases, and the junction held 15 bases outside the gene matches. Germline V CDR1 and CDR2: ENHRY, SYGVKD. The CDR3 is made up of 14 amino acids. For the CDR3, the DNA is TGTGCCGTTAGAGCGGGAGCCGGGATCGGTGAGCAGTTCTTC. Protein sequence: CAVRAGAGIGEQFF.

The chain links TRBV20-1 to TRBJ2-3; 8 positions match TRBD1. V trimming: 4 bases; J trimming: 4 bases; junction bases outside the gene matches: 7. Germline loops: CDR1 DFQATT, CDR2 SNEGSKA (reference sequence). The CDR3 totals 14 residues. The DNA of the CDR3 is TGCAGTGCTACCGACAGGGGTCAGGCAGATACGCAGTATTTT. It specifies CSATDRGQADTQYF.

The CDR3 sequence: CASSVGNGRGKETQYF. The CDR3 coding sequence is TGTGCCAGCAGCGTAGGTAACGGGAGAGGGAAGGAGACCCAGTACTTC. The V and J genes are TRBV9 and TRBJ2-5; D is perhaps TRBD2 (6 bases). Germline CDR1 reads SGDLS; CDR2 reads YYNGEE. V lost 0 bases and J lost 5, with 17 bases in between. This CDR3 spans 16 amino acids.

The rearrangement joins TRBV19 to TRBJ1-5; D gene unclear. Germline V gene data show CDR1 as LNHDA and CDR2 as SQIVND (reference sequence). Trimming pared 6 bases from V and 5 bases from J, leaving 17 bases between. This CDR3 comprises 15 residues. As DNA, the CDR3 is TGTGCCAGTAGCGACCCGGGCGAACCCTATCAGCCCCAGCATTTT. This gives the protein CASSDPGEPYQPQHF.

This chain links TRBV6-2 or TRBV6-3 with TRBJ1-1, with D perhaps matching TRBD1 (6 bases). The ends were cut back, 4 bases at V and 4 bases at J, with 13 bases in the middle. There are 14 residues in the CDR3. Germline CDR1 reads MNHEY; CDR2 reads SVGEGT. CDR3 DNA sequence: TGTGCCAGCAGTTGGGCAGGGGCTCCCACTGAAGCTTTCTTT. This translates into CASSWAGAPTEAFF.

The genes are TRBV7-2 and TRBJ1-6; TRBD1 aligns across 10 bases. The CDR3 runs 16 residues. The V gene end was trimmed by 5 bases and the J gene end by 7 bases; junction bases not matched to a gene: 8. The germline gives CDR1 SGHTA, CDR2 FQGNSA. The CDR3 nucleotides read TGTGCCAGCAGCGTCCGACAGGGGGCGACGAATTCACCCCTCCACTTT. This sequence encodes CASSVRQGATNSPLHF.

The chain uses TRBV12-5 and TRBJ1-3, with 10 bases fitting TRBD1. The CDR3 extends over 18 amino acids. V trimming: 0 bases; J trimming: 4 bases; junction bases outside the gene matches: 9. The V gene's germline CDR1 is LGHNT and CDR2 FRNRAP. CDR3 region: CASGLVLATGGMGNTIYF. The CDR3 nucleotides are TGTGCTAGTGGTTTGGTACTGGCGACAGGGGGCATGGGAAACACCATATATTTT.